This T cell receptor beta chain was recovered during a study of cytomegalovirus exposure and HLA in healthy donors (TCRdb year 2017). Background on the whole study: According to an earlier analysis of 587 of the donors, about 180 million T cells yielded approximately 120 million unique TCR beta sequences and about 280 Gb of sequence data. An early release covering roughly 580 HLA-typed donors comprised about 300 gigabases of sequencing data and around 80 million unique TCR sequences. Among the roughly 390 genotyped donors, about 83% belonged to the genetic ancestry cluster associated with self-reported Caucasian donors. The study aimed to test whether signatures of past pathogen exposure could be identified by cataloging public T cell receptors. The study used immunosequencing to profile the T cell repertoires of hundreds of subjects and linked those repertoires to cytomegalovirus serostatus. Along with the 666-subject first cohort, a separate validation cohort of around 110 different subjects was used. High-throughput TCR immunosequencing, statistical association of individual TCRs with disease status, and machine learning were combined to predict cytomegalovirus infection status. In a later analysis, previously published TCR beta repertoires from more than 500 donors were re-analyzed and high-resolution HLA genotyping was added so that TCR occurrence patterns could be studied. Rather than drawing on any new phenotypic data, the later analysis identified candidate immune exposures from TCR beta sequences and the way those sequences occurred across donors. An earlier analysis of 587 of the donors applied high-throughput TCR beta sequencing to assess whether each TCR beta V gene segment acted as functional or pseudogenic. Donor age, sex, ethnicity and CMV serostatus were compiled together with the repertoire data. Genome-wide SNP genotypes for about 55% of the roughly 670 donors were used in a later genetic analysis, which treated that subset as a discovery cohort. Every discovery cohort repertoire had been produced on one sequencing platform. Both class I and class II loci were covered by HLA typing, at four-digit resolution. The number of donors typed differed by locus, with roughly 620-640 for A, B, C, DRB1 and DQB1, around 500 for DQA1, about 610 for DPA1, and around 460 for DPB1. Several DR-DQ haplotypes were treated as single units for association and clustering because of strong linkage in the cohort. On average, roughly 250,000 unique TCR beta nucleotide sequences were sequenced per donor among a few hundred genotyped donors of the cohort, with 15% to 20% of those sequences being non-productive. Paper-wide results and their limitations: The only immune exposure information available for the cohort was CMV serostatus. Because counts were too low, 15 to 20 rarely observed V segments, including chromosome 9 orphons, were left out of the earlier analysis of some 600 of the donors. In this cohort, only TCR beta chains were sequenced, and detectable features were limited by the absence of alpha or paired-chain data. Compared with the roughly 710-donor mean, donors in an Asian-associated ancestry cluster had fewer N-insertions in productive TCRs, according to a later genetic analysis. Several of the top co-occurrence clusters appeared to be linked to parvovirus B19, influenza, CMV and Epstein-Barr virus, according to a later analysis. Assigning TCR associations to individual alleles was difficult when HLA alleles, especially DR and DQ, strongly co-occurred. In a later analysis, the rate of TCR association differed among HLA loci, with DRB1 alleles having the most associated TCRs and HLA-C alleles having the fewest. Some IMGT-functional V segments, including TRBV6-2 and TRBV6-3, could not be distinguished by the 87-base-pair reads and were therefore excluded. Correlated functional status among segregating V segments might be attributable to linkage disequilibrium, but an unknown experimental factor could not be ruled out. A further reported finding was that TCR beta sequences accurately predicted the HLA-A and HLA-B alleles for most subjects in the first cohort. HLA typing was unavailable for some donors at each locus, so association tests used only the typed subset. A cluster of highly shared sequence variants was judged likely to be a technical artifact of the sequencing pipeline. While some public TCRs were present in many individuals, most TCR sequences turned up only very rarely across donors. A later analysis found that HLA-associated TCR beta chains were more clonally expanded and had lower generation probabilities than equally common non-associated chains. Most CMV-associated TCR beta chains appeared to be HLA-restricted in a later analysis, and the HLA associations seemed to be driven largely by CMV exposure. It was suggested by the authors that the approach could potentially be generalized to other disease states and immunological phenotypes. In an earlier analysis of more than 450 of the donors, most TCR beta V segments were observed in productive rearrangements about 90% or about 30% of the time, broadly matching IMGT annotations. A later genetic analysis associated a missense DCLRE1C variant with V-gene and J-gene trimming of TCR beta chains, and an independent cohort replicated the association. Presence/absence analyses assumed roughly uniform sequencing depth across donors, an assumption that may not hold. The study listed 164 TCR beta chains as associated with cytomegalovirus. At a false discovery rate of 0.05, a later analysis linked approximately 18,000 TCR beta sequences to specific HLA alleles. In vitro tests confirmed that a few of the cytomegalovirus-associated TCR beta chains recognize cytomegalovirus antigens. In both the original and validation cohorts, the classifier was reported to diagnose cytomegalovirus status with high specificity and sensitivity.

The cohort consisted of 600 or so healthy bone marrow donors. Cohort members were all nominally healthy when sampled, although unrecorded immune exposures were likely present. The donor was CMV seronegative and belonged to the group of roughly 330 seronegative cohort members. A peripheral blood sample was collected from each donor, and TCR beta sequencing was performed on peripheral blood mononuclear cells. Genomic DNA was extracted from the blood cell samples with the Qiagen DNeasy Blood Extraction Kit. The CDR3 goes from the cysteine to the phenylalanine over 13 residues. Kept here is only the CDR3 DNA, which spans 39 bases and is read in frame from base 1. Sequences WNHNN (CDR1) and SYGVQD (CDR2) are obtained from the germline V gene (reference sequence). Trimming removed 7 bases from V and 4 bases from J; the gene matches leave 4 bases unexplained. As concerns this clone: Its antigen has not been determined.

The method was the immunoSEQ multiplex PCR assay. The multiplex PCR relied on a mix of 60 forward primers for TCR Vbeta segments and 13 reverse primers for TCR Jbeta segments. The CDR3 region of rearranged TCR beta genes was amplified from genomic DNA by a multiplex PCR assay. The amplified TCR beta libraries were sequenced on the Illumina HiSeq System as 87-base-pair reads. The published analysis was carried out like this. In a later analysis, tens of millions of unique TCR beta chains were counted across the roughly 700 repertoires, and roughly 11 million of these chains were shared by at least two donors. To remove PCR and sequencing errors, raw reads were error-corrected and collapsed into unique sequences using a nearest-neighbor algorithm that merged closely related sequences. To assign V, D and J gene segments, CDR3 sequences were aligned to IMGT reference sequences. For a sequence to be retained, a match of at least six nucleotides to both a V gene segment and a J gene segment was required. A rearrangement counted as productive if the CDR3 had no stop codons and remained in frame with V and J, and every other rearrangement counted as non-productive. CDR3 was defined by IMGT convention, running from the second conserved V-encoded cysteine to the conserved J-encoded phenylalanine. The earlier analysis of approximately 590 of the donors excluded any sequence lacking an unambiguous match to a single V gene segment. In an earlier analysis of some 590 of the donors, V segments were called functional above 56.7% productive rearrangements and were called segregating when the between-donor standard deviation exceeded 5%. A statistical classification framework was built for diagnosing cytomegalovirus status from the catalog of TCR beta chain sequences. V and J gene assignment, in a later analysis, came from comparing TCR nucleotide sequences with IMGT/GENE-DB human TR gene sequences. In a later analysis, CDR3 sequences and most-parsimonious VDJ recombination scenarios were assigned using the TCRdist pipeline. In a later analysis, each TCR beta chain was defined by its CDR3 amino acid sequence together with its V-gene family, and reads lacking a unique V-gene family were excluded. In a later analysis, 500 to 700 highly shared, low-generation-probability nucleotide sequences were removed to address suspected cross-contamination and a sequencing artifact. A later analysis calculated a clonal expansion index for each public chain from normalized within-repertoire ranks of inferred template counts. Generation probabilities in a later analysis came from a VDJ recombination model fitted to out-of-frame rearrangements, and those results were checked against IGoR. In a later analysis, TCR-TCR, TCR-HLA and TCR-CMV co-occurrence was scored with hypergeometric tests, and a repertoire-size bias correction was applied to TCR pairs. To estimate false discovery rates, a later analysis permuted the HLA or CMV assignments 20 times. A later analysis grouped co-occurring TCRs with DBSCAN, adding TCRdist sequence similarity when clustering within HLA-allele-positive subsets. Repertoires with fewer than 30,000 or more than 120,000 public chains were left out of co-occurrence clustering, as were a handful of repertoires with anomalous nucleotide sharing. Drawn from immuneACCESS, this table holds only the in-frame rearrangements with V and J called that TCRdb kept. Clones are partly lost; checked studies trace under half to an unresolved V gene and leave the rest unexplained. D and trimming come from the DNA, and the V and J calls and clone size come from that table. This sample's clone table shows 150,000 to 250,000 clones. The biggest ten clones account for less than 0.85% of the sample.

Sequenced sample: PBMCs. The rearranged chain carries TRBV10-1 and TRBJ1-5, with 7 bases aligning to TRBD1. The sequence derives from a boy younger than 18 in good health and CMV-seronegative. CDR3 sequence: CASMYRGNQPQHF. Here is the DNA: TGCGCCAGCATGTACAGGGGAAATCAGCCCCAGCATTTT.